The present TCR beta chain was sequenced within a study of cytomegalovirus exposure and HLA in healthy donors. In the PCR, 60 Vbeta and 13 Jbeta primers were used. Assay: immunoSEQ multiplex PCR; the TCRdb copy retains only in-frame clones and omits some. This sample has about 92,000 clones, with less than 70% found just once. Turning to this clone: What it binds is not known.

Study-wide results and caveats: Presence/absence analyses supposed approximately even sequencing depth among donors.

The sequencing input was PBMCs. The TCR sequence derives from a man aged 45-60 years in good health and CMV-seronegative.

CDR3 protein: CASSTRTENTEAFF. The CDR3 DNA reads TGCGCCAGCAGCACCCGGACAGAGAACACTGAAGCTTTCTTT. The gene calls are TRBV5-1 and TRBJ1-1; maybe TRBD1 (6 bases). CDR1 and CDR2 from the germline V gene are SGHRS and YFSETQ. Between the trimmed V and J ends, which lost 4 bases and 1 base, there was a span of 11 bases. The CDR3 is 14 residues long.